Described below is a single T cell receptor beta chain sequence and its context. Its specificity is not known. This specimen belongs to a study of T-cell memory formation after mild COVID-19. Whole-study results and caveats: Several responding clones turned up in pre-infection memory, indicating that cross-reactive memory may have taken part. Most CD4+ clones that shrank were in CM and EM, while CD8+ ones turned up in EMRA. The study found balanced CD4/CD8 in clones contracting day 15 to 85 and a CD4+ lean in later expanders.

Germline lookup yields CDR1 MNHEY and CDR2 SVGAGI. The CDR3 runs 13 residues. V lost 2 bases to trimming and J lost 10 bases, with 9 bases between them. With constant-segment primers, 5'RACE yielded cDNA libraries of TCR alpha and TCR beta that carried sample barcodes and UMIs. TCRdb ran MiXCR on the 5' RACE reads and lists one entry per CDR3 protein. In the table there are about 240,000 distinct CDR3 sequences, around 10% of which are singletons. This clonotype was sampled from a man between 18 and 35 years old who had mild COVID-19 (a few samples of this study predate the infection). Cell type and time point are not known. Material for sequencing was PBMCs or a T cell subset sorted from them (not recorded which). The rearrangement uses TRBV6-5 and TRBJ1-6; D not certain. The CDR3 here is CASSYRSGSPLHF. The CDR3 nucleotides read TGTGCCAGCAGTTACAGGTCTGGGTCACCCCTCCACTTT.